This T cell receptor (beta chain) was sequenced during a study of cytomegalovirus exposure and HLA in healthy donors (dated 2017 in TCRdb). With regard to the full study: According to an earlier analysis of 587 of the donors, about 190 million T cells yielded 95 million to 140 million unique TCR beta sequences and less than 300 Gb of sequence data. The genetic ancestry cluster associated with self-reported Caucasian donors included about 84% of the roughly 380 genotyped donors. The aim of the study was to test whether cataloging public T cell receptors could identify signatures of past pathogen exposure. The study combined high-throughput TCR immunosequencing, statistical association of individual TCRs with disease status, and machine learning to predict cytomegalovirus infection status. A later genetic analysis used genome-wide SNP genotypes for 398 of the 666 donors, treating that subset as a discovery cohort. To decide whether each TCR beta V gene segment behaved as functional or pseudogenic, an earlier analysis of 587 of the donors relied on high-throughput TCR beta sequencing. An early release that covered fewer than 750 HLA-typed donors contained 300 to 350 gigabases of sequencing data and around 80 million unique TCR sequences. Every repertoire in the discovery cohort had been generated on one and the same sequencing platform. Donor age, sex, ethnicity and CMV serostatus were compiled together with the repertoire data. Roughly 5 DR-DQ haplotypes were treated as single units for association and clustering because of strong linkage in the cohort. HLA typing included class I and class II loci at four-digit resolution. Across roughly 420 genotyped donors of the cohort, an average of about 200,000 unique TCR beta nucleotide sequences per donor were sequenced, and roughly a sixth of those sequences were non-productive. Typing coverage differed by locus: A, B, C, DRB1 and DQB1 were typed in roughly 620-630 donors, DQA1 in 522, DPA1 in over 600, and DPB1 in around 490. Rather than drawing on any new phenotypic data, the later analysis identified candidate immune exposures from TCR beta sequences and the way those sequences occurred across donors. Along with the roughly 710-subject first cohort, a separate validation cohort of some 130 different subjects was used. The T cell repertoires of several hundred subjects were profiled by immunosequencing and related to cytomegalovirus serostatus. A later analysis re-examined previously published TCR beta repertoires from roughly 650 donors and added high-resolution HLA genotyping to investigate patterns of TCR occurrence. Here is what the overall study found, with its caveats: An association between a missense DCLRE1C variant and V-gene and J-gene trimming of TCR beta chains was found in a later genetic analysis and replicated in an independent cohort. Most TCR sequences were seen in very few donors, while some public TCRs were found in many individuals. A later analysis associated 15,000 to 20,000 TCR beta sequences with specific HLA alleles at a false discovery rate of 0.05. In the study, some 160 TCR beta chains were listed as associated with cytomegalovirus. Because HLA typing was unavailable for some donors at each locus, only the typed subset was used in association tests. Linkage disequilibrium might explain the correlated functional status among segregating V segments, but an unknown experimental factor could not be ruled out. The authors suggested that the approach could potentially be extended to other disease states and immunological phenotypes. In vitro tests confirmed that three of the cytomegalovirus-associated TCR beta chains recognize cytomegalovirus antigens. According to a later analysis, TCR association rates differed among HLA loci, with DRB1 alleles showing the most associated TCRs and HLA-C alleles showing the fewest. A later analysis found that most CMV-associated TCR beta chains appeared HLA-restricted, with HLA associations seemingly driven largely by CMV exposure. Broadly in line with IMGT annotations, most TCR beta V segments showed up in productive rearrangements about 90% or about 30% of the time in an earlier analysis of around 600 of the donors. A cluster of highly shared sequence variants was judged likely to represent a technical artifact of the sequencing pipeline. In both the original and validation cohorts, the classifier was reported to diagnose cytomegalovirus status with high specificity and sensitivity. The cohort was sequenced for TCR beta chains only, and without alpha or paired-chain data the features that could be detected were limited. A further reported finding was that TCR beta sequences accurately predicted the HLA-A and HLA-B alleles for most subjects in the first cohort. In a later analysis, several top co-occurrence clusters were reported to appear linked to parvovirus B19, influenza, CMV and Epstein-Barr virus. Roughly uniform sequencing depth across donors was assumed in presence/absence analyses, although this assumption may not hold. Because the 87-base-pair reads could not distinguish some IMGT-functional V segments, including TRBV6-2 and TRBV6-3, those segments were excluded. When HLA alleles, especially DR and DQ, strongly co-occurred, attributing TCR associations to individual alleles was difficult. The only immune exposure information available for the cohort was CMV serostatus. Because counts were too low, 15 to 20 rarely observed V segments, including chromosome 9 orphons, were left out of the earlier analysis of a few hundred of the donors. Compared with the 666-donor mean, donors in an Asian-associated ancestry cluster had fewer N-insertions in productive TCRs, according to a later genetic analysis. In a later analysis, HLA-associated TCR beta chains showed more clonal expansion and lower generation probabilities than non-associated chains that were equally common.

To note about this clone: Its antigen is unknown. No base quality values were provided; no much bigger clone lies one nucleotide off.

Library creation used the immunoSEQ multiplex PCR assay. For the multiplex PCR, a mixture combining 60 forward primers for TCR Vbeta segments and 13 reverse primers for TCR Jbeta segments was used. Amplification of the CDR3 region of rearranged TCR beta genes was performed with a multiplex PCR assay on genomic DNA. The Illumina HiSeq System was used to sequence the amplified TCR beta libraries as 87-base-pair reads. As for how the authors treated the data: Across the 500 to 850 repertoires, a later analysis counted 78 million or so unique TCR beta chains, about 10 million of which were shared by at least two donors. A nearest-neighbor algorithm error-corrected the raw reads and collapsed the reads into unique sequences, merging closely related sequences to remove PCR and sequencing errors. To assign V, D and J gene segments, CDR3 sequences were aligned to IMGT reference sequences. For a sequence to be retained, a match of at least six nucleotides was required to both a V gene segment and a J gene segment. Rearrangements were classified as productive when the CDR3 lacked stop codons and remained in frame with V and J, and all other rearrangements were classified as non-productive. CDR3 was defined by IMGT convention, running from the second conserved V-encoded cysteine to the conserved J-encoded phenylalanine. The earlier analysis of 550 to 650 of the donors excluded any sequence lacking an unambiguous match to a single V gene segment. An earlier analysis of 587 of the donors classified V segments as functional when productive rearrangements were above 56.7% and as segregating when the standard deviation between donors was above 5%. A statistical classification framework was developed to diagnose cytomegalovirus status using the catalog of TCR beta chain sequences. A later analysis assigned V and J genes by comparing TCR nucleotide sequences with IMGT/GENE-DB human TR gene sequences. In a later analysis, CDR3 sequences and most-parsimonious VDJ recombination scenarios were assigned using the TCRdist pipeline. In a later analysis, every TCR beta chain was defined by the combination of its CDR3 amino acid sequence and its V-gene family, and reads without a unique V-gene family were dropped. In a later analysis, 500 to 700 highly shared, low-generation-probability nucleotide sequences were removed to address suspected cross-contamination and a sequencing artifact. In a later analysis, a clonal expansion index for each public chain was calculated from normalized within-repertoire ranks of inferred template counts. Generation probabilities in a later analysis came from a VDJ recombination model fitted to out-of-frame rearrangements, and those results were checked against IGoR. In a later analysis, TCR-TCR, TCR-HLA and TCR-CMV co-occurrence was scored with hypergeometric tests, and a repertoire-size bias correction was applied to TCR pairs. False discovery rates were estimated in a later analysis by permuting HLA or CMV assignments 20 times. In a later analysis, co-occurring TCRs were grouped using DBSCAN, and TCRdist sequence similarity was added for clustering within HLA-allele-positive subsets. Co-occurrence clustering excluded repertoires with fewer than 30,000 or more than 120,000 public chains, plus five with anomalous nucleotide sharing. TCRdb limited this immuneACCESS table to in-frame rearrangements with V and J called. A share of clones is missing; checked studies link under half to unresolved V genes, and the rest is unexplained. V, J and clone size were drawn from that table, and D and trimming were deduced from the DNA. Here the sample has around 150,000 clones; 82% occur a single time. 1.2% to 1.5% of the sample is held by the ten biggest clonotypes.

The cohort consisted of approximately 690 healthy bone marrow donors. Cohort members were all nominally healthy when sampled, although unrecorded immune exposures were likely present. The donor was CMV seropositive and was included in the group of 250 to 300 seropositive cohort members. A peripheral blood sample was collected from each donor, and TCR beta sequencing was performed on peripheral blood mononuclear cells. The Qiagen DNeasy Blood Extraction Kit was used to extract genomic DNA from the blood cell samples. The germline V gene (reference sequence) yields SGHKS for CDR1 and YYEKEE for CDR2. Reading from cysteine to phenylalanine, the CDR3 counts 13 amino acids. The entry retains the CDR3 DNA only, 39 bases that are in frame from base 1. V sheds 5 bases and J sheds 3 bases, leaving 11 bases between their ends.

The sequenced material came from PBMCs. This chain joins TRBV5-5 to TRBJ1-2; the D segment could be TRBD1, given 6 matching bases. This clonotype originated in a man aged 25 to 40 in good health and CMV-seropositive. The nucleotide sequence is given as TGTGCCAGCAGAGGTACAGGGTACTATGGCTACACCTTC. Its protein product is CASRGTGYYGYTF.